This TCR beta chain was observed in a study of shared clonotypes between healthy human individuals. The study, taken as a whole, reports: About 5% was the fraction of naive CD4 clonotypes found shared across several donors. Non-shared clonotypes had lower generation probabilities than clonotypes shared by all four sorted-subset donors.

This clone was observed a handful of times. Its antigen is currently unknown. Naive CD8 cells were CD45RO-negative, positively selected for CCR7, excluding terminally differentiated effector memory CD45RA+ cells. Donors were healthy HIV-negative adults without recently reported acute infections or vaccinations. Sequencing was performed with immunoSEQ multiplex PCR; in TCRdb, only in-frame clones are kept and a portion is missing. The data show around 2.1 million clones, around 93% seen once. The CDR3 is 14 residues long. With V trimmed by 4 bases and J by 6 bases, 2 bases remained unmatched. Germline CDR1 is WNHNN and CDR2 is SYGVQD (reference sequence).

The receptor comes from a man between 18 and 29 years old in good health. Some clones in this sample may be carry-over from other donors' samples. The chain joins TRBV10-1 to TRBJ2-2; 10 bases fit TRBD1. The sequencing sample was made of naive CD8+ T cells from PBMCs. CDR3 residues: CASSGQGAAGELFF. The CDR3, as DNA: TGCGCCAGCAGTGGACAGGGGGCTGCCGGGGAGCTGTTTTTT.